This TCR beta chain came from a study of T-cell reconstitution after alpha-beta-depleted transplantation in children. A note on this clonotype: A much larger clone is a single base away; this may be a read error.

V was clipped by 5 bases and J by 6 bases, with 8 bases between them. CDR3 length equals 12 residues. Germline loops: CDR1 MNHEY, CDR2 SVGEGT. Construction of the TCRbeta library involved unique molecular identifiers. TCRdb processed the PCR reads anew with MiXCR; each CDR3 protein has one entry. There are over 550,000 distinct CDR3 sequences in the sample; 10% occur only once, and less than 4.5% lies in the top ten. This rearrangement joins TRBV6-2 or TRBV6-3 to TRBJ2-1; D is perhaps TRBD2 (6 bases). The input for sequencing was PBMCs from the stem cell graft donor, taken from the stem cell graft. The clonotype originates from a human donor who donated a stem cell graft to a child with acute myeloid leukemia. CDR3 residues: CASSPTSNEQFF. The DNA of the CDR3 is TGTGCCAGCAGTCCGACTAGCAATGAGCAGTTCTTC.